This section outlines one TCR beta chain sequence together with its context. Its target is not known. This record belongs to a study of long-term antiretroviral therapy in people with HIV. Survey-level immunoSEQ v3.0 assays were run. TCRdb keeps only in-frame clones here, not all; method: immunoSEQ multiplex PCR. The sample yields tens of thousands of clones, 88% seen once. The United States was where all participants with HIV were treated. Study-level points and caveats: Information pertaining to ART adherence, viral resistance or therapeutic modifications was not obtained. CDR3 lengths in HIV samples spanned a narrower range than controls.

The sequenced sample was unsorted PBMCs, obtained around 4.5 years after starting antiretroviral therapy. The origin of this receptor is a man aged 25-45 years with HIV.

In nucleotides, the CDR3 is TGTGCCAGCAGCCCCCAACAAGGGCCCCAGCCCCAGCATTTT. Residues: CASSPQQGPQPQHF. This chain uses TRBV7-2 with TRBJ1-5; the D is unclear. The V and J ends lost 5 bases and 7 bases respectively, with 15 bases between them. CDR3 length: 14 amino acids. Germline assignment: CDR1 SGHTA and CDR2 FQGNSA.